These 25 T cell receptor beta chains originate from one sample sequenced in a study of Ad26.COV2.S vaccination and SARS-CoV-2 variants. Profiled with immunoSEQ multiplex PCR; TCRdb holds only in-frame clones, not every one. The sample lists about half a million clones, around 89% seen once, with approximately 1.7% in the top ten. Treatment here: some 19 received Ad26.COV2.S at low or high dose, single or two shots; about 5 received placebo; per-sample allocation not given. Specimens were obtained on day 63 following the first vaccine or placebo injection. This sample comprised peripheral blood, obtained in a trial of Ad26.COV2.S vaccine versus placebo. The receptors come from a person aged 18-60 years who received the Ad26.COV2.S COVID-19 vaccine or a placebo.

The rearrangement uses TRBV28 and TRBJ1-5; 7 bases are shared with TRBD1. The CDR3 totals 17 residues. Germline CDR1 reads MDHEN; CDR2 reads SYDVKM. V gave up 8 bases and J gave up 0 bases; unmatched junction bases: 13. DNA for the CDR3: TGTGCCAGCCGTGGGGGGACAGCATCCCATAGCAATCAGCCCCAGCATTTT. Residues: CASRGGTASHSNQPQHF.

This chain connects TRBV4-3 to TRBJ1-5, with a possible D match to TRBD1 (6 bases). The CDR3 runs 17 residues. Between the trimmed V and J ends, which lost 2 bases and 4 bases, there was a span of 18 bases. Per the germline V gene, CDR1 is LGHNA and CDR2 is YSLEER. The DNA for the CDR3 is TGCGCCAGCAGCCAACTGGCTGCGACAGGACAAAATCAGCCCCAGCATTTT. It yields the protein CASSQLAATGQNQPQHF.

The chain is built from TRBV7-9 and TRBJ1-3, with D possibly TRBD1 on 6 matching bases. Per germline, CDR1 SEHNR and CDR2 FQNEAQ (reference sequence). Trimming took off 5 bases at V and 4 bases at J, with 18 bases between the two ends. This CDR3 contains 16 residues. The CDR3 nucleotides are TGTGCCAGCAGCCTAACGACAGGATCGGCGGGAAACACCATATATTTT. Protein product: CASSLTTGSAGNTIYF.

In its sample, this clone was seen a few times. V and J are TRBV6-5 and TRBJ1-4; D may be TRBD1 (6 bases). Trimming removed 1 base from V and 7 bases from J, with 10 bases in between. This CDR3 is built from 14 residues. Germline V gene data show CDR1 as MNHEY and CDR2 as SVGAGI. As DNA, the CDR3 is TGTGCCAGCAGTTACTTGCAGGGGCGTGAAAAACTGTTTTTT. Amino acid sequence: CASSYLQGREKLFF.

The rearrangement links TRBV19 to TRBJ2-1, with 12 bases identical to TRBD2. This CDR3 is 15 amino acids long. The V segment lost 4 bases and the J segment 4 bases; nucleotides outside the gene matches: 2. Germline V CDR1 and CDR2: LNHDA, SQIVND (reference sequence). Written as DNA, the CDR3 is TGTGCCAGTAGTAGAGGACTAGCGGGATACAATGAGCAGTTCTTC. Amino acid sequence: CASSRGLAGYNEQFF.

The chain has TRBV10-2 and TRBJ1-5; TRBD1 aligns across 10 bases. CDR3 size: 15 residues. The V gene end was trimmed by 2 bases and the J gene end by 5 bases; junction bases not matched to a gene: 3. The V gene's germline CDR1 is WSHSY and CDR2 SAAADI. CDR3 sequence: CASSERGQGHQPQHF. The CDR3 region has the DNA TGCGCCAGCAGTGAGCGGGGACAGGGGCATCAGCCCCAGCATTTT.

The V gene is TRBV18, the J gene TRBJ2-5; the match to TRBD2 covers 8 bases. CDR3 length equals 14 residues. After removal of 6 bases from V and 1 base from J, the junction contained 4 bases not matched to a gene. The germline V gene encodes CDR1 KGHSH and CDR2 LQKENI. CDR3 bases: TGTGCCAGCTCGCCTAGCGGGCCCCAAGAGACCCAGTACTTC. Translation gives CASSPSGPQETQYF.

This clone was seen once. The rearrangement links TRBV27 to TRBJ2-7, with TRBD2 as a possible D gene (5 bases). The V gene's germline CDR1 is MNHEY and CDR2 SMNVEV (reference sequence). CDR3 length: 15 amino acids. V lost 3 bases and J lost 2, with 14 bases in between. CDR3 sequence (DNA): TGTGCCAGCAGTTTCGGGGTGAGTGGCACCTACGAGCAGTACTTC. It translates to CASSFGVSGTYEQYF.

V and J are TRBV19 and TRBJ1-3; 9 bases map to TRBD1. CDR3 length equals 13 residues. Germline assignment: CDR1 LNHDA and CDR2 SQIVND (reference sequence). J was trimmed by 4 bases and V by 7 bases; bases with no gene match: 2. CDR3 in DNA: TGTGCCAGTAACAGGGGGCAAGGAAACACCATATATTTT. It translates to CASNRGQGNTIYF.

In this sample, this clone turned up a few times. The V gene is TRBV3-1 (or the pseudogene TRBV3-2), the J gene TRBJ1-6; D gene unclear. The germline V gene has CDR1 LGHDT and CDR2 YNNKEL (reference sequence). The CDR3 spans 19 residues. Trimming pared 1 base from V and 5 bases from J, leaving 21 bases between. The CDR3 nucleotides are TGTGCCAGCAGCCAAGCTCCGGGAGAAGTATCCTCTGATAATTCACCCCTCCACTTT. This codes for CASSQAPGEVSSDNSPLHF.

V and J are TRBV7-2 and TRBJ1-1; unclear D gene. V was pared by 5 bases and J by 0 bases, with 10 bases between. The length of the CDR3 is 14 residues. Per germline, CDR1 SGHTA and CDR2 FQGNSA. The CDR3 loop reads CASSPLGMNTEAFF. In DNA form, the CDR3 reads TGTGCCAGCAGCCCGCTGGGGATGAACACTGAAGCTTTCTTT.

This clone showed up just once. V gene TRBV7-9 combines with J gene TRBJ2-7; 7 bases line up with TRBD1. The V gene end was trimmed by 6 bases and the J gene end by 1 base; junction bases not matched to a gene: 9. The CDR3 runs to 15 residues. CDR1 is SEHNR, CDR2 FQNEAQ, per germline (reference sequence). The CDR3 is CASSVYKTGSYEQYF. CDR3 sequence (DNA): TGTGCCAGCAGTGTATATAAGACAGGGTCCTACGAGCAGTACTTC. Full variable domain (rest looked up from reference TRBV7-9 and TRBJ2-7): DTGVSQNPRHKITKRGQNVTFRCDPISEHNRLYWYRQTLGQGPEFLTYFQNEAQLEKSRLLSDRFSAERPKGSFSTLEIQRTEQGDSAMYLCASSVYKTGSYEQYFGPGTRLTVT.

The CDR3 nucleotides are TGTGCCTGGGGACAGGGGATTAATGAAAAACTGTTTTTT. Amino acids: CAWGQGINEKLFF. This sequence joins TRBV30 and TRBJ1-4, with 9 bases identical to TRBD1. Germline-derived CDR1 and CDR2 are GTSNPN and SVGIG (reference sequence). Germline trimming cut 5 bases from V and 4 bases from J; bases unmatched to any gene: 2. The CDR3 has 13 residues.

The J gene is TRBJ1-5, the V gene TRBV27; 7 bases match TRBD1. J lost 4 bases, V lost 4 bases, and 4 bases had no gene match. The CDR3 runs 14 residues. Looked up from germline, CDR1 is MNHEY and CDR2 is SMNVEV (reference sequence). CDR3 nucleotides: TGTGCCAGCAGTTACCGACAGGGTAATCAGCCCCAGCATTTT. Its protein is CASSYRQGNQPQHF.

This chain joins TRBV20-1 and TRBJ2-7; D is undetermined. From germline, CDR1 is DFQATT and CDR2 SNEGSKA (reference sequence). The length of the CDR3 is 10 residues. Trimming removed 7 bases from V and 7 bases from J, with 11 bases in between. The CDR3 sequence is CSEGVCEQYF. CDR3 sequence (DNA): TGCAGTGAGGGCGTGTGTGAGCAGTACTTC.

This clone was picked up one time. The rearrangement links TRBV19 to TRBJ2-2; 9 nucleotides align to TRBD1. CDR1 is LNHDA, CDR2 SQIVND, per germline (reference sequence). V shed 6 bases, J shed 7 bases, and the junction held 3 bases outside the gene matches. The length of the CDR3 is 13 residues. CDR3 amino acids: CASRGTGIGELFF. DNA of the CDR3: TGTGCCAGTAGGGGGACAGGGATCGGGGAGCTGTTTTTT.

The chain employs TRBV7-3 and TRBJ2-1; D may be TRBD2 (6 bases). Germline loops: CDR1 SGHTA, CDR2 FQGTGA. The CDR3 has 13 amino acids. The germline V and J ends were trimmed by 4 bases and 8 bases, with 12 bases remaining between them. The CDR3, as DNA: TGTGCCAGCAGCTCACAGAGACTAGATGAGCAGTTCTTC. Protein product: CASSSQRLDEQFF.

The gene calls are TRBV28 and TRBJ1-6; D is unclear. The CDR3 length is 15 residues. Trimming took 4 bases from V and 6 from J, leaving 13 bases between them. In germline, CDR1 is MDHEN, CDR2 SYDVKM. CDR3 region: CASSSPKDPNSPLHF. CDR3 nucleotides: TGTGCCAGCAGTTCACCAAAAGACCCTAATTCACCCCTCCACTTT.

The CDR3 nucleotides are TGTGCCAGCGCCCCCATTGGGGAGACCCAGTACTTC. Translated, it gives CASAPIGETQYF. The chain has TRBV9 and TRBJ2-5; D ambiguous. The CDR3 covers 12 residues. Trimming cost V 7 bases and J 5 bases, with 12 bases left between them. Germline CDR1 SGDLS, CDR2 YYNGEE.

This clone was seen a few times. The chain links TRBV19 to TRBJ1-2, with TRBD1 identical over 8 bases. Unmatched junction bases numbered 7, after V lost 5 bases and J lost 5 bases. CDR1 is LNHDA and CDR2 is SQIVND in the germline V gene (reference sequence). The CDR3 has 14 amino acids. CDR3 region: CASSVDRVSYGYTF. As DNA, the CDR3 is TGTGCCAGTAGTGTGGACAGGGTATCATATGGCTACACCTTC.

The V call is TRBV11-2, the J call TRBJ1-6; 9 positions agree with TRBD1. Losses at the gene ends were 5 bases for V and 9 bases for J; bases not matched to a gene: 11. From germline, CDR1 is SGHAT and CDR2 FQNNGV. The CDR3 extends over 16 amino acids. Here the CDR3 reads CASSRQLDRGGSPLHF. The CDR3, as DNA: TGTGCCAGCAGCCGCCAGTTGGACAGGGGAGGTTCACCCCTCCACTTT. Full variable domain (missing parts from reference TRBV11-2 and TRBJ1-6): EAGVAQSPRYKIIEKRQSVAFWCNPISGHATLYWYQQILGQGPKLLIQFQNNGVVDDSQLPKDRFSAERLKGVDSTLKIQPAKLEDSAVYLCASSRQLDRGGSPLHFGNGTRLTVT.

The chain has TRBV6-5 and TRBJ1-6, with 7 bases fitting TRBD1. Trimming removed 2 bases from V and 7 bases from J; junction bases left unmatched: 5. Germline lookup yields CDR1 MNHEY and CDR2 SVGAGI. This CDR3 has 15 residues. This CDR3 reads CASSYQGQPNSPLHF. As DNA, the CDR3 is TGTGCCAGCAGTTACCAGGGACAGCCGAATTCACCCCTCCACTTT.

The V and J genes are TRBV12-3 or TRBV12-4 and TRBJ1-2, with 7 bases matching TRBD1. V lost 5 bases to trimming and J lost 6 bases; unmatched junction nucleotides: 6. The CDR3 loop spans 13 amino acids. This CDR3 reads CASSRTGVHGYTF. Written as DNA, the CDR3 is TGTGCCAGCAGTCGGACAGGAGTTCATGGCTACACCTTC.

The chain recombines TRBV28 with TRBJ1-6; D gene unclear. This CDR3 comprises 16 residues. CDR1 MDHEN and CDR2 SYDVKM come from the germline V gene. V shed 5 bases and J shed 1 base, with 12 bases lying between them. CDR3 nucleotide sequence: TGTGCCAGCAGTATCCCACTGAATTCCTATAATTCACCCCTCCACTTT. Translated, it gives CASSIPLNSYNSPLHF.

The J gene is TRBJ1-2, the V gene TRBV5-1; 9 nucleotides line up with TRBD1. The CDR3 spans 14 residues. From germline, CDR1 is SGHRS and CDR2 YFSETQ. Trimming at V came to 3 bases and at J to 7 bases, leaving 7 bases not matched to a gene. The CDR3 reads CASSSGTGKIGYTF. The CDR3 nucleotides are TGCGCCAGCAGCTCGGGGACAGGGAAAATTGGCTACACCTTC.